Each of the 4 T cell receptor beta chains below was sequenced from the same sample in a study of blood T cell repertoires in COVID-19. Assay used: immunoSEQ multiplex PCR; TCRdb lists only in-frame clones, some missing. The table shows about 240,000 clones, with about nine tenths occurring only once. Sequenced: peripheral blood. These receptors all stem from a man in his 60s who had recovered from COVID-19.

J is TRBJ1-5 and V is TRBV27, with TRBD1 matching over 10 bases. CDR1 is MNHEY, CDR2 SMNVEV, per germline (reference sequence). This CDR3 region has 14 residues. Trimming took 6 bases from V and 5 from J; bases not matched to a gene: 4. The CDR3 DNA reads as TGTGCCAGCAGGGGACAGGGGAGTTATCAGCCCCAGCATTTT. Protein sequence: CASRGQGSYQPQHF.

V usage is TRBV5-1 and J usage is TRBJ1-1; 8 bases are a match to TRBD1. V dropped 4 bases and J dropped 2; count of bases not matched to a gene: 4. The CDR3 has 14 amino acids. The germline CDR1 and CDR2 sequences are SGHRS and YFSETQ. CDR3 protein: CASSQGTGNTEAFF. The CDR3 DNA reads TGCGCCAGCAGCCAGGGGACAGGAAACACTGAAGCTTTCTTT.

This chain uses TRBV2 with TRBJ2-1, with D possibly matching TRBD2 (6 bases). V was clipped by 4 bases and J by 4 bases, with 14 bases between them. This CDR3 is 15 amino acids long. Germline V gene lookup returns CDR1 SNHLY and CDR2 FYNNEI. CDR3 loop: CASSVREPLYNEQFF. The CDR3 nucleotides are TGTGCCAGCAGTGTTCGGGAGCCGCTATACAATGAGCAGTTCTTC.

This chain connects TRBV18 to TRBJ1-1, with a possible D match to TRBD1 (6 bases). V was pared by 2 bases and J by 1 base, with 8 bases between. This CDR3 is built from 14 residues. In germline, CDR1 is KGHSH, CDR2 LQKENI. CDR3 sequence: CASSPGGQNTEAFF. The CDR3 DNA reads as TGTGCCAGCTCACCAGGGGGACAGAACACTGAAGCTTTCTTT.